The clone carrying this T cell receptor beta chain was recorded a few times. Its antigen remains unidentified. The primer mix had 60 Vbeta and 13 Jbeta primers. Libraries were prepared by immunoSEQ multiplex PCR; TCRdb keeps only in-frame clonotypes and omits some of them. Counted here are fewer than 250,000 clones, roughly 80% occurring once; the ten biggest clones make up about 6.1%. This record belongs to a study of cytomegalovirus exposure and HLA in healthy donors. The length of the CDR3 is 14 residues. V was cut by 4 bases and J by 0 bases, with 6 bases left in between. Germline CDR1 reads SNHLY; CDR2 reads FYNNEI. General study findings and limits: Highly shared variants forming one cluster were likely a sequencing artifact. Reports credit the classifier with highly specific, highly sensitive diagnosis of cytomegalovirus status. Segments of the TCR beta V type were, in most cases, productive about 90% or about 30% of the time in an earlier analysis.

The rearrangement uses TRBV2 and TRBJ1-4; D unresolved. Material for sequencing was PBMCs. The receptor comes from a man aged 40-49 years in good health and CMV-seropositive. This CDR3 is CASSAPSTNEKLFF. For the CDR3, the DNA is TGTGCCAGCAGTGCCCCCTCAACTAATGAAAAACTGTTTTTT.